Described below is a single T cell receptor (beta chain) sequence and its context. Germline V gives CDR1 SGDLS, CDR2 YYNGEE. This CDR3 spans 15 amino acids. Trimming cost V 0 bases and J 4 bases, with 10 bases left between them. The sample belongs to a study of shared clonotypes between healthy human individuals. Recent vaccinations or acute infections were absent in the healthy HIV-negative adult donors. Only in-frame clones appear in the TCRdb table, and some are missing; sequencing was by immunoSEQ multiplex PCR. The repertoire holds approximately 2.4 million clones, approximately 95% seen once, with 0.1% to 0.15% in the top ten.

This clonotype originated in a man between 18 and 29 years old in good health. The chain has TRBV9 and TRBJ2-2; D is possibly TRBD1 (6 bases). Sequencing input: naive CD4+ T cells sorted from blood. Subset: CD45RA+ positively selected. CDR3 region: CASSVAQGLTGELFF. CDR3 nucleotides: TGTGCCAGCAGCGTAGCACAGGGCCTCACCGGGGAGCTGTTTTTT.